The next 17 T cell receptor beta chains were all read from a single sample in a study of shared clonotypes between healthy human individuals. Positively selected for CCR7, the CD45RO-negative cells used as naive CD8 cells excluded terminally differentiated effector memory CD45RA+ cells. Using immunoSEQ multiplex PCR, the repertoire was profiled, and TCRdb retains in-frame clones only, with some absent. This sample has over 2 million clones, with just under 95% found just once. Material: naive CD8+ T cells sorted from blood. These receptors originate from a man younger than 35 in good health.

The chain has TRBV5-5 and TRBJ1-4, with a weak D call TRBD1 (5 bases). The CDR3 totals 15 residues. Trimming took off 6 bases at V and 4 bases at J, with 16 bases between the two ends. CDR1 is SGHKS and CDR2 is YYEKEE in the germline V gene (reference sequence). The CDR3 nucleotides are TGTGCCAGCATTGAGGGGCCAGGCCTTAATGAAAAACTGTTTTTT. It encodes CASIEGPGLNEKLFF.

The chain recombines TRBV27 with TRBJ1-6; D is possibly TRBD1 (6 bases). This CDR3 is 17 amino acids long. Germline lookup yields CDR1 MNHEY and CDR2 SMNVEV (reference sequence). Trimming removed 2 bases from V and 8 bases from J, with 19 bases in between. In nucleotides, the CDR3 is TGTGCCAGCAGTTTAAGTCGTTGGACAGTCGAGGATTCACCCCTCCACTTT. Amino acids: CASSLSRWTVEDSPLHF.

The gene calls are TRBV29-1 and TRBJ2-7, with 9 bases fitting TRBD2. V shed 2 bases and J 0 bases; nucleotides not matched to a gene: 5. The length of the CDR3 is 15 residues. The V gene's germline CDR1 is SQVTM and CDR2 ANQGSEA. The CDR3 reads CSVERVLAGSYEQYF. CDR3 DNA: TGCAGCGTTGAACGCGTACTAGCGGGCTCCTACGAGCAGTACTTC.

V usage is TRBV30 and J usage is TRBJ1-2, with D tentatively TRBD1 (5 bases). CDR1 GTSNPN and CDR2 SVGIG come from the germline V gene (reference sequence). The CDR3 extends over 14 amino acids. Trimming pared 2 bases from V and 8 bases from J, leaving 18 bases between. CDR3 nucleotide sequence: TGTGCCTGGAGTCTAACCGGATATGGGGGAGGCTACACCTTC. Translated: CAWSLTGYGGGYTF.

V usage is TRBV6-1 and J usage is TRBJ1-1; 9 bases agree with TRBD1. Germline V gene data show CDR1 as MNHNS and CDR2 as SASEGT. V trimming: 6 bases; J trimming: 4 bases; junction bases outside the gene matches: 9. This CDR3 contains 15 residues. This CDR3 reads CASRLDRGGFTEAFF. For the CDR3, the DNA is TGTGCCAGCAGACTAGACAGGGGGGGTTTCACTGAAGCTTTCTTT.

DNA for the CDR3: TGTGCCAGCAGCTTAGTACACCTCCTGGACACAGATACGCAGTATTTT. This translates into CASSLVHLLDTDTQYF. The V call is TRBV7-2, the J call TRBJ2-3; no clear D. The CDR3 totals 16 residues. Trimming took off 1 base at V and 2 bases at J, with 13 bases between the two ends. In germline, CDR1 is SGHTA, CDR2 FQGNSA.

The V call is TRBV6-1, the J call TRBJ1-5, with 8 bases that match TRBD1. This CDR3 region has 15 residues. Looked up from germline, CDR1 is MNHNS and CDR2 is SASEGT. V lost 3 bases and J lost 6; bases outside the gene matches: 7. CDR3 amino acids: CASSDGQGASQPQHF. CDR3 nucleotides: TGTGCCAGCAGTGACGGGCAGGGGGCGAGTCAGCCCCAGCATTTT.

The gene calls are TRBV27 and TRBJ1-1, with D maybe TRBD1 (5 bases). This CDR3 is built from 14 residues. Per the germline V gene, CDR1 is MNHEY and CDR2 is SMNVEV (reference sequence). The ends were cut back, 7 bases at V and 1 base at J, with 13 bases in the middle. CDR3 sequence (DNA): TGTGCCAGCAAGGTGGGGGGAGAGAACACTGAAGCTTTCTTT. Residues: CASKVGGENTEAFF.

The rearrangement joins TRBV5-1 to TRBJ1-1; TRBD1 matches at 9 bases. Germline loops: CDR1 SGHRS, CDR2 YFSETQ. This CDR3 comprises 15 residues. V dropped 3 bases and J dropped 1; count of bases not matched to a gene: 4. The CDR3 is CASSWGQGGNTEAFF. CDR3 nucleotides: TGCGCCAGCAGCTGGGGACAGGGAGGGAACACTGAAGCTTTCTTT.

CDR3 amino acids: CASSLAFLGPLNTGELFF. The CDR3 DNA reads TGCGCCAGCAGCTTGGCCTTTCTCGGGCCCTTAAACACCGGGGAGCTGTTTTTT. The genes are TRBV5-1 and TRBJ2-2; the D is unclear. The CDR3 has 18 residues. V was pared by 0 bases and J by 2 bases, with 17 bases between. The germline V gene has CDR1 SGHRS and CDR2 YFSETQ.

The chain has TRBV10-3 and TRBJ2-7; 8 nucleotides match TRBD1. The CDR3 is 12 residues long. V lost 3 bases and J lost 5; bases outside the gene matches: 0. From germline, CDR1 is ENHRY and CDR2 SYGVKD. Here the CDR3 reads CAISDRGHEQYF. The CDR3 bases are TGTGCCATCAGTGACAGGGGGCACGAGCAGTACTTC.

The J gene is TRBJ2-1, the V gene TRBV27; D ambiguous. Trimming pared 3 bases from V and 8 bases from J, leaving 11 bases between. The CDR3 consists of 13 residues. Per germline, CDR1 MNHEY and CDR2 SMNVEV (reference sequence). In DNA, the CDR3 is TGTGCCAGCAGTTTGGGCCGTAGTGATGAGCAGTTCTTC. It is translated as CASSLGRSDEQFF.

A note on this clone: The identical CDR3 is also encoded by other nucleotide sequences in the sample. The chain recombines TRBV9 with TRBJ1-1, with D tentatively TRBD1 (5 bases). Germline CDR1 reads SGDLS; CDR2 reads YYNGEE. This CDR3 contains 13 residues. The ends were cut back, 0 bases at V and 5 bases at J, with 8 bases in the middle. CDR3 sequence reads: CASSVGGRTEAFF. The CDR3 DNA reads as TGTGCCAGCAGCGTAGGGGGCCGGACTGAAGCTTTCTTT.

The chain employs TRBV19 and TRBJ1-2, with unresolved D. V gave up 7 bases and J gave up 4 bases, with 4 bases separating them. The CDR3 contains 10 residues. Germline V gene lookup returns CDR1 LNHDA and CDR2 SQIVND (reference sequence). CDR3 coding DNA: TGTGCCAGTAAGGCCTATGGCTACACCTTC. It specifies CASKAYGYTF.

The rearrangement uses TRBV5-1 and TRBJ2-7; tentative D call: TRBD1 (6 bases). V was cut by 0 bases and J by 5 bases, with 12 bases left in between. The germline V gene has CDR1 SGHRS and CDR2 YFSETQ. This CDR3 has 14 residues. The CDR3 region is CASSLDRVIDEQYF. In DNA, the CDR3 is TGCGCCAGCAGCTTGGACAGGGTAATCGACGAGCAGTACTTC.

This chain links TRBV28 with TRBJ2-5; D remains ambiguous. CDR1 is MDHEN, CDR2 SYDVKM, per germline. The germline V and J ends were trimmed by 9 bases and 7 bases, with 24 bases remaining between them. The CDR3 loop spans 15 amino acids. This CDR3 reads CASKDSGRLLGTQYF. CDR3 DNA sequence: TGTGCCAGTAAAGACTCCGGGCGCCTACTGGGGACCCAGTACTTC. The full variable domain, in which reference TRBV28 and TRBJ2-5 provide the parts outside the CDR3, is DVKVTQSSRYLVKRTGEKVFLECVQDMDHENMFWYRQDPGLGLRLIYFSYDVKMKEKGDIPEGYSVSREKKERFSLILESASTNQTSMYLCASKDSGRLLGTQYFGPGTRLLVL.

This rearrangement joins TRBV27 to TRBJ2-7, with unresolved D. Between the trimmed V and J ends, which lost 3 bases and 1 base, there was a span of 10 bases. The CDR3 runs 14 residues. Germline V lookup: CDR1 MNHEY, CDR2 SMNVEV (reference sequence). The CDR3 coding sequence is TGTGCCAGCAGTTTCTCCCTGGGTTCCTACGAGCAGTACTTC. Encoded protein: CASSFSLGSYEQYF.